This TCR beta chain was captured in a study of cytomegalovirus exposure and HLA in healthy donors. The length of the CDR3 is 12 residues. V shed 8 bases, J shed 2 bases, and the junction held 0 bases outside the gene matches. Per germline, CDR1 WNHNN and CDR2 SYGVQD (reference sequence). While the first cohort had 600 to 850 subjects, the donors belonged to the separate validation cohort of 100 to 150 subjects. Produced via immunoSEQ multiplex PCR; TCRdb's table is partial and in-frame only. The sample shows about 160,000 clones, 95% to 97% of them seen only once. The sequenced sample consisted of PBMCs. The source of this sequence is a woman between 18 and 29 years old in good health and CMV-seronegative. The gene calls are TRBV10-1 and TRBJ1-5; 7 nucleotides line up with TRBD1. The CDR3 sequence: CASGTGNQPQHF. Here the CDR3 DNA reads TGCGCCAGCGGGACAGGCAATCAGCCCCAGCATTTT.